A single sample is the source of the 17 T cell receptor beta chains below, sequenced in a study of blood T cell repertoires in COVID-19. Assay used: immunoSEQ multiplex PCR; TCRdb lists only in-frame clones, some missing. The sample lists roughly 91,000 clones; roughly 84% were seen once. The sample consisted of peripheral blood. These receptors all come from a man aged 65 to 85 with active or convalescent COVID-19.

The chain is built from TRBV3-1 (or the pseudogene TRBV3-2) and TRBJ2-1; 12 positions agree with TRBD2. V shed 5 bases, J shed 6 bases, and the junction held 8 bases outside the gene matches. Per the germline V gene, CDR1 is LGHDT and CDR2 is YNNKEL (reference sequence). This CDR3 contains 16 residues. The CDR3 bases are TGTGCCAGCAGCAATATACTAGCGGGGGGTTCCAATGAGCAGTTCTTC. It codes for CASSNILAGGSNEQFF.

This chain uses TRBV5-4 with TRBJ2-6; 9 bases map to TRBD1. This CDR3 has 15 residues. Germline CDR1 reads SGHNT; CDR2 reads YYREEE (reference sequence). V gave up 10 bases and J gave up 4 bases; unmatched junction bases: 9. The CDR3 reads CAVSGQGAGANVLTF. The CDR3 bases are TGTGCCGTCTCGGGACAGGGAGCCGGGGCCAACGTCCTGACTTTC.

The rearrangement joins TRBV7-2 to TRBJ2-2; the D is unclear. Trimming removed 7 bases at V and 1 base at J, with 22 bases between. CDR1 and CDR2 from the germline V gene are SGHTA and FQGNSA. The CDR3 is 18 amino acids. The CDR3 nucleotides are TGTGCCAGCACCCGTATACCCCAAAATTTAGTGAACACCGGGGAGCTGTTTTTT. It codes for CASTRIPQNLVNTGELFF.

In this sample, this clone turned up a few times. Here the CDR3 reads CASSLSPGLVYEQYF. The CDR3 DNA reads TGTGCCAGCAGCTTATCTCCGGGACTAGTCTACGAGCAGTACTTC. V usage is TRBV7-9 and J usage is TRBJ2-7, with 8 bases fitting TRBD2. CDR1 is SEHNR and CDR2 is FQNEAQ in the germline V gene (reference sequence). Trimming at V came to 2 bases and at J to 3 bases, leaving 6 bases not matched to a gene. The CDR3 sequence is 15 residues long.

The CDR3 DNA reads TGTGCCAGCAGCTTAGGGACTAGCGGGCGGAATGAGCAGTTCTTC. Protein product: CASSLGTSGRNEQFF. The V and J genes are TRBV7-3 and TRBJ2-1; TRBD2 matches 12 bases. Germline lookup yields CDR1 SGHTA and CDR2 FQGTGA. The CDR3 is 15 amino acids. Trimming cost V 2 bases and J 7 bases; bases outside gene matches: 3.

This clone was seen a handful of times. Other DNA sequences in this specimen translate into the identical CDR3. The J gene is TRBJ2-1, the V gene TRBV9; 7 bases fit TRBD1. CDR1 is SGDLS, CDR2 YYNGEE, per germline. The CDR3 spans 15 residues. V was clipped by 3 bases and J by 0 bases; unmatched bases: 3. CDR3 in amino acids: CASSATGVSYNEQFF. CDR3 nucleotides: TGTGCCAGCAGCGCAACAGGGGTCTCCTACAATGAGCAGTTCTTC.

The CDR3 reads CASSIPDRFWGYTF. CDR3 sequence (DNA): TGTGCCAGTAGTATTCCCGACAGGTTTTGGGGCTACACCTTC. The gene calls are TRBV19 and TRBJ1-2; D is perhaps TRBD1 (6 bases). CDR1 LNHDA and CDR2 SQIVND come from the germline V gene (reference sequence). This CDR3 has 14 residues. The V and J ends lost 3 bases and 8 bases respectively, with 16 bases between them.

This clone was observed a single time. The chain carries TRBV5-6 and TRBJ1-3, with D tentatively TRBD1 (6 bases). V gave up 3 bases and J gave up 0 bases, with 13 bases separating them. Germline V gene sequence: CDR1 SGHDT, CDR2 YYEEEE. The length of the CDR3 is 16 residues. The CDR3 bases are TGTGCCAGCAGCTACCAATGGGACAACTCTGGAAACACCATATATTTT. Translated: CASSYQWDNSGNTIYF.

This chain uses TRBV11-2 with TRBJ2-1; 8 bases are a match to TRBD1. Germline V gene data show CDR1 as SGHAT and CDR2 as FQNNGV. V was clipped by 6 bases and J by 7 bases; unmatched bases: 11. The CDR3 extends over 15 amino acids. CDR3 region: CASSSLRTGGNEQFF. The CDR3 bases are TGTGCCAGCAGTTCCCTCCGAACAGGGGGTAATGAGCAGTTCTTC.

CDR3 sequence (DNA): TGTGCCACCCGGCGGGAGGGCGAAATTAGCTCCTATAATTCACCCCTCCACTTT. It codes for CATRREGEISSYNSPLHF. The rearrangement joins TRBV28 to TRBJ1-6, with D hard to call. Germline V lookup: CDR1 MDHEN, CDR2 SYDVKM. The V and J ends lost 10 bases and 0 bases respectively, with 22 bases between them. The CDR3 contains 18 residues.

The J gene is TRBJ2-7, the V gene TRBV5-6; TRBD2 might be the D (5 bases). Between the trimmed V and J ends, which lost 3 bases and 4 bases, there was a span of 8 bases. CDR3 length equals 12 residues. Looked up from germline, CDR1 is SGHDT and CDR2 is YYEEEE. The CDR3, as DNA: TGTGCCAGCAGCTCGCGGGTATACGAGCAGTACTTC. This encodes CASSSRVYEQYF.

The chain employs TRBV11-2 and TRBJ2-5; D perhaps matches TRBD1 (6 bases). The CDR3 length is 15 residues. The germline V and J ends were trimmed by 5 bases and 4 bases, with 17 bases remaining between them. CDR1 is SGHAT and CDR2 is FQNNGV in the germline V gene. The chain's CDR3 is CASSHSTGGAETQYF. Here the CDR3 DNA reads TGTGCCAGCAGCCATTCGACAGGAGGCGCAGAGACCCAGTACTTC.

The gene calls are TRBV30 and TRBJ2-7; 9 bases line up with TRBD2. This CDR3 region has 15 residues. Germline V CDR1 and CDR2: GTSNPN, SVGIG (reference sequence). The J segment lost 1 base and the V segment lost 5 bases, leaving 9 bases of the junction unmatched. The DNA of the CDR3 is TGTGCCTGGGAACCGGGACTAGCCGTTTCCTACGAGCAGTACTTC. Its protein product is CAWEPGLAVSYEQYF.

This clone was seen a single time. V gene TRBV28 combines with J gene TRBJ2-7; D gene ambiguous. In germline, CDR1 is MDHEN, CDR2 SYDVKM. Trimming took off 3 bases at V and 2 bases at J, with 8 bases between the two ends. This CDR3 contains 13 residues. This CDR3 is CASSFSSPYEQYF. CDR3 nucleotide sequence: TGTGCCAGCAGTTTTTCATCCCCCTACGAGCAGTACTTC. The full variable domain, with the rest looked up from reference TRBV28 and TRBJ2-7, is DVKVTQSSRYLVKRTGEKVFLECVQDMDHENMFWYRQDPGLGLRLIYFSYDVKMKEKGDIPEGYSVSREKKERFSLILESASTNQTSMYLCASSFSSPYEQYFGPGTRLTVT.

The chain combines TRBV28 with TRBJ1-2, with D possibly being TRBD1 (6 bases). CDR1 is MDHEN and CDR2 is SYDVKM in the germline V gene. V was shortened by 5 bases and J by 1 base, with 14 bases between the two germline ends. This CDR3 region has 15 residues. The CDR3 coding sequence is TGTGCCAGCAGTACACAGGGAGGGGGTAACTATGGCTACACCTTC. It encodes CASSTQGGGNYGYTF.

V and J are TRBV5-1 and TRBJ1-1, with 9 bases identical to TRBD1. Germline V CDR1 and CDR2: SGHRS, YFSETQ. V was pared by 4 bases and J by 1 base, with 11 bases of the junction left unmatched. The CDR3 covers 17 residues. This chain's CDR3 is CASSRPGQGKGNTEAFF. CDR3 nucleotide sequence: TGCGCCAGCAGCCGACCTGGACAGGGGAAGGGGAACACTGAAGCTTTCTTT.

This rearrangement joins TRBV11-2 to TRBJ2-3; maybe TRBD2 (7 bases). V was clipped by 3 bases and J by 5 bases, with 15 bases between them. Germline CDR1 reads SGHAT; CDR2 reads FQNNGV. The CDR3 extends over 15 amino acids. CDR3 in amino acids: CASSFGGQFGDTQYF. CDR3 in DNA: TGTGCCAGCAGCTTCGGGGGGCAATTTGGAGATACGCAGTATTTT. Supplemented by reference TRBV11-2 and TRBJ2-3, the full variable domain reads EAGVAQSPRYKIIEKRQSVAFWCNPISGHATLYWYQQILGQGPKLLIQFQNNGVVDDSQLPKDRFSAERLKGVDSTLKIQPAKLEDSAVYLCASSFGGQFGDTQYFGPGTRLTVL.